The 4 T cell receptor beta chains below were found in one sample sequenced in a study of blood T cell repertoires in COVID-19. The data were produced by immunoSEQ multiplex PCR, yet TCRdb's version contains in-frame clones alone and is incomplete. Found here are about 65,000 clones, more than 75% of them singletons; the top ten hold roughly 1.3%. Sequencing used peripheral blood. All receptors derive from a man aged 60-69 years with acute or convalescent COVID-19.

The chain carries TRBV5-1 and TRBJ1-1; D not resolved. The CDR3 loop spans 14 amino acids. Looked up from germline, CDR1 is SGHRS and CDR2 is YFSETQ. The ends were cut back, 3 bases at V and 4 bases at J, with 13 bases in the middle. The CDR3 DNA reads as TGCGCCAGCAGCTCCCGGCAGGTCGCCACTGAAGCTTTCTTT. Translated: CASSSRQVATEAFF.

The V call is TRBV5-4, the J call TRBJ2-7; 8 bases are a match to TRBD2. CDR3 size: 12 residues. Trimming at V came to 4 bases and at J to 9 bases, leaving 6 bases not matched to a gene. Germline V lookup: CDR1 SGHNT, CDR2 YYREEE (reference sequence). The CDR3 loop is CASSPGGAVQYF. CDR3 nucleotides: TGTGCCAGCAGCCCCGGGGGGGCCGTGCAGTACTTC.

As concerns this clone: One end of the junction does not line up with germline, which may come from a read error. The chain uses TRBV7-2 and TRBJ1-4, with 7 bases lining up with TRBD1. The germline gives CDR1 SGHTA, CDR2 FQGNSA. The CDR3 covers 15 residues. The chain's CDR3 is CVSSRQGATNEKLFF. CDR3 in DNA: TGTGTCAGCAGCCGGCAGGGGGCAACTAATGAAAAACTGTTTTTT. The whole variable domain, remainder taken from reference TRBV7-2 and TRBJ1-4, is GAGVSQSPSNKVTEKGKDVELRCDPISGHTALYWYRQSLGQGLEFLIYFQGNSAPDKSGLPSDRFSAERTGGSVSTLTIQRTQQEDSAVYLCVSSRQGATNEKLFFGSGTQLSVL.

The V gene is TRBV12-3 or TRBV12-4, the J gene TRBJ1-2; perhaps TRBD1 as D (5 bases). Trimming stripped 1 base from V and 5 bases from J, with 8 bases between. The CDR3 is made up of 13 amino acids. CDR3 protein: CASSLGQGYGYTF. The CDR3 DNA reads TGTGCCAGCAGTTTAGGTCAGGGTTATGGCTACACCTTC.